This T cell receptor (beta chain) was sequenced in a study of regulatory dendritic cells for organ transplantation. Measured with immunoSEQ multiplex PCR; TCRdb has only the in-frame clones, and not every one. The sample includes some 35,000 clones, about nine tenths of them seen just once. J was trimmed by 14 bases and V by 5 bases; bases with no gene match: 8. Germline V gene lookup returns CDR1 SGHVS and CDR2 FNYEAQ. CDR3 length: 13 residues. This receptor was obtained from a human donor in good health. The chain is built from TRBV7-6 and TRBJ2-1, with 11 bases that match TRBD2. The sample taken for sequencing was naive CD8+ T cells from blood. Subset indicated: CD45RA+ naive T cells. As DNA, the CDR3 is TGTGCCAGCAGCCCCTTGACTAGCGGGATGGAGTTCTTC. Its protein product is CASSPLTSGMEFF. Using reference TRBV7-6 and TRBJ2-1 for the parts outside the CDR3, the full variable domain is GAGVSQSPRYKVTKRGQDVALRCDPISGHVSLYWYRQALGQGPEFLTYFNYEAQQDKSGLPNDRFSAERPEGSISTLTIQRTEQRDSAMYRCASSPLTSGMEFFGPGTRLTVL.